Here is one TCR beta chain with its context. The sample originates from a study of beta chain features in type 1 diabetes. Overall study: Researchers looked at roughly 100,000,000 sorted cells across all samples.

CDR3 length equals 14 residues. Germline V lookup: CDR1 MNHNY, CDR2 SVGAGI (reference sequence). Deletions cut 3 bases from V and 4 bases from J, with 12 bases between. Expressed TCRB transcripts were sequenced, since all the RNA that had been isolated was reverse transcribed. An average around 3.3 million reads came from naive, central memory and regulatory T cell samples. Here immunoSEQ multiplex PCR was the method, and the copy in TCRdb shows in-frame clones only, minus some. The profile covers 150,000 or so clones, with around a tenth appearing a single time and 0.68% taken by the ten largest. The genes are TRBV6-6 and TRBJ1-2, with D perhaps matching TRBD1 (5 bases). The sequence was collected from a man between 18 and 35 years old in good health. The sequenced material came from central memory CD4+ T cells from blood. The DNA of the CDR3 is TGTGCCAGCAGTTATGGTACCAGGGCCTATGGCTACACCTTC. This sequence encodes CASSYGTRAYGYTF.